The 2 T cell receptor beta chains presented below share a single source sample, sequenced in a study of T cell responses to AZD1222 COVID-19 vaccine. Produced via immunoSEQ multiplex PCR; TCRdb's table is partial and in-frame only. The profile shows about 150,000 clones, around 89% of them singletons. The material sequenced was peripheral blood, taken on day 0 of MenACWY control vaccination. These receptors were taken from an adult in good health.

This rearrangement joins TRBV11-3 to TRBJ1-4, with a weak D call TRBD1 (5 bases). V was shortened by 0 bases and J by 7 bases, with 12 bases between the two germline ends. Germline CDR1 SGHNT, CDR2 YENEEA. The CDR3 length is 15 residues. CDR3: CASSLDAGRGEKLFF. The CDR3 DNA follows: TGTGCCAGCAGCTTAGACGCGGGGCGCGGTGAAAAACTGTTTTTT.

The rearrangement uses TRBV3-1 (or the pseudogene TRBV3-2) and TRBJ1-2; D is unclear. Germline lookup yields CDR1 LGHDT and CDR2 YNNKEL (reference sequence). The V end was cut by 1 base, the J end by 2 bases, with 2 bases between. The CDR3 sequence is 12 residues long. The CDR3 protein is CASSQGNYGYTF. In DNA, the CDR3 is TGTGCCAGCAGCCAAGGAAACTATGGCTACACCTTC.